One and the same sample provided the 28 T cell receptor beta chains below, sequenced in a study of T cells after yellow fever vaccination. TCRdb ran MiXCR on the 5' RACE reads and lists one entry per CDR3 protein. The sample has about 320,000 distinct CDR3 sequences; around 4.4% are singletons. Sequenced here: PBMCs, sampled 15 days after the yellow fever booster vaccination. The source of these receptors is a young man who received the YFV17D yellow fever vaccine.

This clonotype was recorded a few times. The J gene is TRBJ2-1, the V gene TRBV7-6, with TRBD1 matching 7 bases. Trimming cost V 0 bases and J 2 bases; bases outside gene matches: 4. Germline CDR1 and CDR2: SGHVS and FNYEAQ. This CDR3 is 16 amino acids long. CDR3 sequence (DNA): TGTGCCAGCAGCTTAGCTCCAGGGGGACCCTACAATGAGCAGTTCTTC. It yields the protein CASSLAPGGPYNEQFF.

This clonotype was counted ten times or more. The chain joins TRBV29-1 to TRBJ2-7; 10 nucleotides match TRBD1. The germline V gene encodes CDR1 SQVTM and CDR2 ANQGSEA. J lost 6 bases, V lost 7 bases, and 15 bases had no gene match. This CDR3 region has 15 residues. This CDR3 reads CSAGRDRGGSGEQYF. The DNA for the CDR3 is TGCAGCGCAGGGAGGGACAGGGGCGGGTCGGGCGAGCAGTACTTC.

This clonotype has ten or more counts. The V gene is TRBV20-1, the J gene TRBJ2-5; no clear D. Per the germline V gene, CDR1 is DFQATT and CDR2 is SNEGSKA (reference sequence). Trimming took off 6 bases at V and 5 bases at J, with 22 bases between the two ends. CDR3 length: 15 residues. CDR3 residues: CSALATSESAETQYF. The CDR3 DNA follows: TGCAGTGCCCTTGCTACATCGGAGTCAGCTGAGACCCAGTACTTC.

This clonotype was recorded many times. The rearrangement links TRBV10-2 to TRBJ1-2; D gene ambiguous. Germline CDR1 WSHSY, CDR2 SAAADI. V was trimmed by 3 bases and J by 1 base, leaving 15 bases between them. The CDR3 loop spans 16 amino acids. DNA for the CDR3: TGCGCCAGCAGTGATCTGATAGGCCAGGATAACTATGGCTACACCTTC. This sequence encodes CASSDLIGQDNYGYTF.

This clonotype was observed a handful of times. V and J are TRBV7-2 and TRBJ2-2, with TRBD2 matching over 9 bases. The CDR3 is made up of 18 amino acids. Germline V CDR1 and CDR2: SGHTA, FQGNSA. V trimming: 1 base; J trimming: 2 bases; junction bases outside the gene matches: 8. CDR3 loop: CASSLEYSGGGNTGELFF. The CDR3 bases are TGTGCCAGCAGCTTAGAATATAGCGGGGGTGGCAACACCGGGGAGCTGTTTTTT.

This clonotype was detected a few times. The chain combines TRBV7-2 with TRBJ2-5; 7 bases line up with TRBD1. This CDR3 is built from 15 residues. V shed 2 bases and J 3 bases; nucleotides not matched to a gene: 6. The germline V gene encodes CDR1 SGHTA and CDR2 FQGNSA. DNA for the CDR3: TGTGCCAGCAGCTTATTCGGGACAGCGGAAGAGACCCAGTACTTC. Translating gives CASSLFGTAEETQYF.

This clonotype showed up many times. The V call is TRBV15, the J call TRBJ1-2, with 7 bases fitting TRBD1. The J segment lost 6 bases and the V segment lost 4 bases, leaving 8 bases of the junction unmatched. The length of the CDR3 is 14 residues. In germline, CDR1 is LNHNV, CDR2 YYDKDF (reference sequence). The CDR3: CATSNPDRIDGYTF. CDR3 coding DNA: TGTGCCACCAGCAACCCGGACAGGATAGATGGCTACACCTTC.

The V gene is TRBV29-1, the J gene TRBJ2-1; D ambiguous. Germline V gene sequence: CDR1 SQVTM, CDR2 ANQGSEA. V was cut by 5 bases and J by 7 bases, with 9 bases left in between. There are 11 residues in the CDR3. For the CDR3, the DNA is TGCAGCGTTCACAACGTAAATGAGCAGTTCTTC. Translating gives CSVHNVNEQFF.

The V call is TRBV12-3 or TRBV12-4, the J call TRBJ2-3, with D perhaps TRBD2 (6 bases). This CDR3 comprises 13 residues. V was cut by 6 bases and J by 4 bases, with 11 bases left in between. The CDR3 DNA is TGTGCCAGCAGGACGGCGGGGCCAGATACGCAGTATTTT. It is translated as CASRTAGPDTQYF.

This clonotype was recorded a few times. The V gene is TRBV5-1, the J gene TRBJ1-1; 7 positions agree with TRBD1. This CDR3 has 14 amino acids. CDR1 SGHRS and CDR2 YFSETQ come from the germline V gene. V shed 1 base and J 5 bases; nucleotides not matched to a gene: 5. The CDR3, as DNA: TGCGCCAGCAGCTTGAATCAGGGGGGAACTGAAGCTTTCTTT. Its protein is CASSLNQGGTEAFF.

This clonotype has a count of ten or more. J is TRBJ1-1 and V is TRBV10-3, with D tentatively TRBD1 (6 bases). Per germline, CDR1 ENHRY and CDR2 SYGVKD. Trimming stripped 3 bases from V and 0 bases from J, with 11 bases between. The CDR3 length is 15 residues. The CDR3 is CAISDSQGLNTEAFF. In DNA, the CDR3 is TGTGCCATCAGTGATTCACAGGGTTTGAACACTGAAGCTTTCTTT.

The table lists this clonotype with many counts. This chain links TRBV5-1 with TRBJ2-7, with 7 bases lining up with TRBD1. With 3 bases clipped from V and 5 bases from J, the junction kept 8 bases outside the gene matches. Germline loops: CDR1 SGHRS, CDR2 YFSETQ. CDR3 length equals 14 residues. CDR3 sequence (DNA): TGCGCCAGCAGCTCCCAGACAGGGCGCGACGAGCAGTACTTC. The encoded protein is CASSSQTGRDEQYF. The full variable domain, rest sourced from reference TRBV5-1 and TRBJ2-7, is KAGVTQTPRYLIKTRGQQVTLSCSPISGHRSVSWYQQTPGQGLQFLFEYFSETQRNKGNFPGRFSGRQFSNSRSEMNVSTLELGDSALYLCASSSQTGRDEQYFGPGTRLTVT.

This sequence joins TRBV20-1 and TRBJ1-1; 8 positions match TRBD1. The CDR3 runs to 15 residues. CDR1 is DFQATT and CDR2 is SNEGSKA in the germline V gene (reference sequence). V lost 6 bases, J lost 6 bases, and 15 bases stayed unmatched. CDR3 DNA sequence: TGCAGTGCCCGGACAGGGTCGGGGCTGATTGCTGAAGCTTTCTTT. Amino acid sequence: CSARTGSGLIAEAFF.

The chain has TRBV5-4 and TRBJ2-5; D unresolved. Germline V CDR1 and CDR2: SGHNT, YYREEE (reference sequence). Between the trimmed V and J ends, which lost 2 bases and 5 bases, there was a span of 10 bases. The CDR3 spans 13 residues. The CDR3 region has the DNA TGTGCCAGCAGCTTCGGGTCCGGGGAGACCCAGTACTTC. Translated, it gives CASSFGSGETQYF.

Only a few counts were recorded for this clonotype. The chain couples TRBV7-3 to TRBJ2-2; D is possibly TRBD1 (6 bases). Trimming took off 7 bases at V and 3 bases at J, with 12 bases between the two ends. Germline V lookup: CDR1 SGHTA, CDR2 FQGTGA. This CDR3 is built from 14 residues. The CDR3 nucleotides read TGTGCCAGCACACAGGGCCTTGACACCGGGGAGCTGTTTTTT. It specifies CASTQGLDTGELFF.

The chain has TRBV12-3 or TRBV12-4 and TRBJ2-1; maybe TRBD2 (6 bases). V lost 7 bases, J lost 2 bases, and 12 bases lay in between. The CDR3 sequence is 14 residues long. The CDR3: CASTPWGAYNEQFF. The CDR3 DNA reads as TGTGCCAGCACCCCCTGGGGGGCCTACAATGAGCAGTTCTTC.

Note on this clonotype: The junction shows a germline mismatch at one end, possibly a read error. The rearrangement joins TRBV24-1 to TRBJ2-1, with 13 bases fitting TRBD2. This CDR3 region has 14 residues. The germline V gene has CDR1 KGHDR and CDR2 SFDVKD. The CDR3 DNA follows: TGTGCCACCAGTGATCCCGGACTAGCGGGGGCCCTAGTCTTC. Translated, it gives CATSDPGLAGALVF.

This clonotype occurred a few times. The rearrangement links TRBV4-1 to TRBJ1-2; 10 nucleotides agree with TRBD1. This CDR3 has 16 residues. The V gene end was trimmed by 3 bases and the J gene end by 6 bases; junction bases not matched to a gene: 10. Germline V gives CDR1 MGHRA, CDR2 YSYEKL. The CDR3 reads CASSQGTGEVANGYTF. Written as DNA, the CDR3 is TGCGCCAGCAGCCAGGGGACAGGGGAGGTTGCTAATGGCTACACCTTC.

This clonotype has ten or more counts. V usage is TRBV12-3 or TRBV12-4 and J usage is TRBJ2-3; D remains unclear. Trimming shortened V by 3 bases and J by 4 bases, and 5 bases separated the two germline ends. The CDR3 is 12 residues long. This chain's CDR3 is CASSLYPDTQYF. The CDR3 DNA reads TGTGCCAGCAGTTTGTATCCAGATACGCAGTATTTT.

In this sample, this clonotype turned up many times. This chain uses TRBV7-2 with TRBJ1-5; perhaps TRBD1 as D (6 bases). Trimming removed 5 bases from V and 5 bases from J, with 19 bases in between. Germline V lookup: CDR1 SGHTA, CDR2 FQGNSA. The CDR3 runs to 16 residues. CDR3: CASSPKVGADDQPQHF. Here the CDR3 DNA reads TGTGCCAGCAGCCCCAAGGTGGGGGCGGACGATCAGCCCCAGCATTTT.

At least ten counts were recorded for this clonotype. This chain links TRBV9 with TRBJ2-5; 9 nucleotides line up with TRBD1. This CDR3 is built from 14 residues. With 4 bases clipped from V and 5 bases from J, the junction kept 6 bases outside the gene matches. Looked up from germline, CDR1 is SGDLS and CDR2 is YYNGEE. The CDR3: CASSFRTGVETQYF. For the CDR3, the DNA is TGTGCCAGCAGCTTCCGGACAGGGGTGGAGACCCAGTACTTC.

This clonotype was found many times. The chain links TRBV29-1 to TRBJ1-2; D is unresolved. The CDR3 has 14 amino acids. V was pared by 4 bases and J by 8 bases, with 20 bases between. The V gene's germline CDR1 is SQVTM and CDR2 ANQGSEA. Here the CDR3 reads CSVGPLQGTGGYTF. The DNA for the CDR3 is TGCAGCGTTGGGCCGCTCCAAGGTACGGGAGGCTACACCTTC.

This sequence joins TRBV2 and TRBJ2-5; D is possibly TRBD1 (5 bases). Trimming took 4 bases from V and 4 from J, leaving 7 bases between them. The germline gives CDR1 SNHLY, CDR2 FYNNEI. The CDR3 extends over 12 amino acids. This CDR3 is CASSVQGETQYF. CDR3 DNA: TGTGCCAGCAGTGTTCAGGGAGAGACCCAGTACTTC.

The V gene is TRBV14, the J gene TRBJ2-2, with a weak D call TRBD2 (5 bases). CDR3 length: 16 amino acids. V was shortened by 1 base and J by 5 bases, with 14 bases between the two germline ends. CDR1 is SGHDN, CDR2 FVKESK, per germline. For the CDR3, the DNA is TGTGCCAGCAGCCAAGGATTCGCTCTAGCTACCGGGGAGCTGTTTTTT. This gives the protein CASSQGFALATGELFF.

This clonotype was detected a few times. The chain links TRBV28 to TRBJ1-5; D call uncertain. CDR3 size: 15 residues. The V gene's germline CDR1 is MDHEN and CDR2 SYDVKM. The germline V and J ends were trimmed by 11 bases and 6 bases, with 23 bases remaining between them. The DNA of the CDR3 is TGTGCCTCCTCGGCCGGTTCTAATATTGGTCAGCCCCAGCATTTT. The encoded protein is CASSAGSNIGQPQHF.

This clonotype has a count of ten or more. The V and J genes are TRBV4-3 and TRBJ2-5; no clear D. This CDR3 is built from 15 residues. Germline V gene data show CDR1 as LGHNA and CDR2 as YSLEER. V was cut by 0 bases and J by 5 bases, with 13 bases left in between. This chain's CDR3 is CASSQDRDPWETQYF. Written as DNA, the CDR3 is TGCGCCAGCAGCCAAGATCGCGACCCATGGGAGACCCAGTACTTC.

The chain joins TRBV12-3 or TRBV12-4 to TRBJ1-1; weak D call: TRBD1 (5 bases). The CDR3 is made up of 12 amino acids. V gave up 6 bases and J gave up 6 bases, with 11 bases separating them. The CDR3 DNA reads as TGTGCCAGCAGGCCCAGGGTAGCTGAAGCTTTCTTT. Protein sequence: CASRPRVAEAFF.

This clonotype was seen ten or more times. The chain joins TRBV20-1 to TRBJ2-3; TRBD2 is a possible D gene (6 bases). V lost 3 bases and J 2 bases, leaving 12 bases between the germline ends. CDR1 and CDR2 (germline): DFQATT, SNEGSKA (reference sequence). The CDR3 is 14 amino acids. The DNA for the CDR3 is TGCAGTGCTAGCGGGGGACTTCTCACAGATACGCAGTATTTT. Translating it yields CSASGGLLTDTQYF.